Listed below are T cell receptor beta chains from one sample, sequenced in a study of identical twins. TCRdb recomputed calls from the 5' RACE reads with MiXCR, one row per CDR3 protein. The sample carries hundreds of thousands of distinct CDR3 sequences, around 6% recorded once. Sequencing used naive T cells sorted from blood. The origin of the receptors is a man aged 18 to 29 in good health. The CDR3 runs from the conserved cysteine through the conserved F or W. The order of the fields is V gene, J gene, CDR3 length, clone size, D gene, CDR3 DNA, CDR3 protein. The D gene is left open where the match is weak. The size field is filled for only some rows; it gives once, few, many or a size class.

TRBV7-9	TRBJ2-7	12	few	TRBD2	TGTGCCAGCGCGGGAGGACAACACGAGCAGTACTTC	CASAGGQHEQYF
TRBV4-2	TRBJ2-5	16	many	-	TGTGCCAGCAGCCAAGATGTGGGACTCTGGGGAGAGACCCAGTACTTC	CASSQDVGLWGETQYF
TRBV24-1	TRBJ2-3	15	few	-	TGTGCCACCAGTGATCTTTGGGAGGATGGAGATACGCAGTATTTT	CATSDLWEDGDTQYF
TRBV5-5	TRBJ2-1	15	-	-	TGTGCCAGCAGCTTGGTGGCAGTCCCGGACAATGAGCAGTTCTTC	CASSLVAVPDNEQFF
TRBV5-1	TRBJ2-7	14	many	-	TGCGCCAGCAGCTCGAACAGGGCCTCCTACGAGCAGTACTTC	CASSSNRASYEQYF
TRBV28	TRBJ1-1	15	few	-	TGTGCCAGCAGTTTATACGGGGGCAGGGACACTGAAGCTTTCTTT	CASSLYGGRDTEAFF
TRBV14	TRBJ2-5	13	-	-	TGTGCCAGCAGCCAAGTCGGGGGAGTGACCCAGTACTTC	CASSQVGGVTQYF
TRBV18	TRBJ2-1	15	-	-	TGTGCCAGCTCGGCGGGTAGCATGTCGAACAATGAGCAGTTCTTC	CASSAGSMSNNEQFF
TRBV6-2/TRBV6-3	TRBJ2-1	14	-	TRBD2	TGTGCCAGCAGTTACCCCGGACTAGGGGATGAGCAGTTCTTC	CASSYPGLGDEQFF
TRBV19	TRBJ2-1	15	few	TRBD2	TGTGCCAGTAGTAAAGGTAGCGGGATCTACAATGAGCAGTTCTTC	CASSKGSGIYNEQFF
TRBV28	TRBJ2-3	15	many	-	TGTGCCAGCAGTTGGGATCCGGCGAGCACAGATACGCAGTATTTT	CASSWDPASTDTQYF
TRBV5-1	TRBJ1-2	15	many	TRBD1	TGCGCCAGCAGCTTGGGGGACAGGGGAATGTATGGCTACACCTTC	CASSLGDRGMYGYTF
TRBV20-1	TRBJ2-1	14	many	-	TGCAGTGCTAGAGGGGGGACCTCCTACAATGAGCAGTTCTTC	CSARGGTSYNEQFF
TRBV29-1	TRBJ2-5	13	many	-	TGCAGCGTTGTGGGGTTAGGGGAGGAGACCCAGTACTTC	CSVVGLGEETQYF
TRBV6-5	TRBJ2-2	15	many	TRBD2	TGTGCCAGCAGTTACGGGACTAGCGGCACCGGGGAGCTGTTTTTT	CASSYGTSGTGELFF
TRBV24-1	TRBJ2-2	17	-	TRBD2	TGTGCCACCAGTGATCCAGAACTAGCGACGAACACCGGGGAGCTGTTTTTT	CATSDPELATNTGELFF
TRBV15	TRBJ1-4	14	-	TRBD1	TGTGCCACCAGCAGAGAGACAGGGTTAGGAAAACTGTTTTTT	CATSRETGLGKLFF
TRBV9	TRBJ2-3	15	few	-	TGTGCCAGCAGCTCCGAGGGGACCGCCACAGATACGCAGTATTTT	CASSSEGTATDTQYF
TRBV6-2/TRBV6-3	TRBJ2-7	15	few	TRBD1	TGTGCCAGCAGCCTAGGCCGGACAGGGGGGTACGAGCAGTACTTC	CASSLGRTGGYEQYF
TRBV4-2	TRBJ2-7	16	many	-	TGTGCCAGCAGCCAAGAACGGACTTCCTCCGGGTGGGAGCAGTACTTC	CASSQERTSSGWEQYF
TRBV12-3/TRBV12-4	TRBJ2-7	14	many	TRBD2	TGTGCCAGCAGCCCGGGGGGGCTCCCCTACGAGCAGTACTTC	CASSPGGLPYEQYF
TRBV12-3/TRBV12-4	TRBJ2-5	15	-	TRBD2	TGTGCCAGCAGTCCTCATAGCGGGAGACAAGAGACCCAGTACTTC	CASSPHSGRQETQYF
TRBV11-2	TRBJ2-1	13	many	TRBD2	TGTGCCAGCAGCTTAGATCGGGGCGGGAGTGTGTTCTTC	CASSLDRGGSVFF
TRBV5-1	TRBJ1-6	15	many	TRBD1	TGCGCCAGCAGCTTGGGGACAGGGGCTAATTCACCCCTCCACTTT	CASSLGTGANSPLHF
TRBV7-8	TRBJ1-2	14	-	-	TGTGCCAGCAGCTCCCGGACAGCGAGCTATGGCTACACCTTC	CASSSRTASYGYTF
TRBV20-1	TRBJ2-1	19	-	TRBD2	TGCAGTGCCGCACCCTGGGAGGGGTTAGCGGGAGGGCCCTACAATGAGCAGTTCTTC	CSAAPWEGLAGGPYNEQFF
TRBV10-3	TRBJ2-2	13	many	-	TGTGCCATCAGCGGGACGAACACCGGGGAGCTGTTTTTT	CAISGTNTGELFF
TRBV6-5	TRBJ2-1	15	many	TRBD2	TGTGCCAGCAGTTACGCACTAGCGGGGGGCAATGAGCAGTTCTTC	CASSYALAGGNEQFF
TRBV2	TRBJ1-2	15	-	TRBD1	TGTGCCAGCAGTGGTTACAGGGGCTCGAACTATGGCTACACCTTC	CASSGYRGSNYGYTF
TRBV12-3/TRBV12-4	TRBJ1-1	14	-	-	TGTGCCAGCAATACAAATGGGGGCACGGTTGAAGCTTTCTTT	CASNTNGGTVEAFF
TRBV10-3	TRBJ2-1	15	few	TRBD2	TGTGCCATCAGCAGGACTAGCGGACTCTACAATGAGCAGTTCTTC	CAISRTSGLYNEQFF
TRBV5-1	TRBJ1-1	13	many	-	TGCGCCAGCAGCTTGGCCCTCGACACTGAAGCTTTCTTT	CASSLALDTEAFF
TRBV6-2/TRBV6-3	TRBJ1-1	13	-	-	TGTGCCAGCACCCACCGCAGGGTCACTGAAGCTTTCTTT	CASTHRRVTEAFF
TRBV6-2/TRBV6-3	TRBJ2-7	12	many	-	TGTGCCAGCGGTAGCTCCTTCTACGAGCAGTACTTC	CASGSSFYEQYF
TRBV3-1	TRBJ2-1	16	-	TRBD2	TGTGCCAGCAGCCAAGTCGGTGGACTAGCCTTCCATGAGCAGTTCTTC	CASSQVGGLAFHEQFF
TRBV9	TRBJ2-3	17	many	TRBD1	TGTGCCAGCAGCAATCAGAGGACAGGGGATAGCACAGATACGCAGTATTTT	CASSNQRTGDSTDTQYF
TRBV24-1	TRBJ2-6	16	few	-	TGTGCCACCAGTGACCCCGCAGACTCTGGGGCCAACGTCCTGACTTTC	CATSDPADSGANVLTF
TRBV12-3/TRBV12-4	TRBJ1-3	15	many	-	TGTGCCAGCAGTTTAGCTCCTGGGTTTGGAAACACCATATATTTT	CASSLAPGFGNTIYF
TRBV5-6	TRBJ2-5	13	many	-	TGTGCCAGCAGCCCGGGCAGGGGAGAGACCCAGTACTTC	CASSPGRGETQYF
TRBV5-1	TRBJ1-5	14	many	-	TGCGCCAGCAGCTTGTACAGTAGGGATCAGCCCCAGCATTTT	CASSLYSRDQPQHF
TRBV29-1	TRBJ2-3	14	many	TRBD2	TGCAGCGTCCCAGCGGGAGGGAGCACAGATACGCAGTATTTT	CSVPAGGSTDTQYF
TRBV5-6	TRBJ2-3	14	few	TRBD2	TGTGCCAGCAGCCCGATCGGGGGAGGGTCGACGCAGTATTTT	CASSPIGGGSTQYF
TRBV7-2	TRBJ2-7	12	few	-	TGTGCCAGCGGGGAATTCAGTTACGAGCAGTACTTC	CASGEFSYEQYF
TRBV7-9	TRBJ2-7	11	many	-	TGTGCCAGCAGCTCAGCCCGCGAGCAGTACTTC	CASSSAREQYF
TRBV12-5	TRBJ2-2	16	many	-	TGTGCTAGTGGTTTGGTAGCCGGGATGAACACCGGGGAGCTGTTTTTT	CASGLVAGMNTGELFF
TRBV20-1	TRBJ2-7	12	many	TRBD1	TGCAGTGCTAGAGCAGGGGGCGGCGAGCAGTACTTC	CSARAGGGEQYF
TRBV12-3/TRBV12-4	TRBJ1-3	15	many	-	TGTGCCAGCAGTTTAGGGCGGTCAATTGGAAACACCATATATTTT	CASSLGRSIGNTIYF
TRBV4-2	TRBJ2-1	17	few	TRBD1	TGTGCCAGCAGCCAAGGTTTGGGACAGGACCGCTACAATGAGCAGTTCTTC	CASSQGLGQDRYNEQFF
TRBV5-6	TRBJ2-5	14	many	-	TGTGCCAGCAGCTTGGCGGGAGCCCAAGAGACCCAGTACTTC	CASSLAGAQETQYF
TRBV5-1	TRBJ2-1	13	many	-	TGCGCCAGCAGCTTGAGGCGGGGACAGGAGCAGTTCTTC	CASSLRRGQEQFF